This TCR beta chain was identified during a study of shared clonotypes between healthy human individuals. General study findings and limits: Among several donors, roughly 5% of naive CD4 clonotypes were found in common.

Under the authors' procedure: Junction-only sequences without quality scores were provided by ImmunoSEQ, so filtering was different. Clones were sequenced by immunoSEQ multiplex PCR, and TCRdb holds only the in-frame ones, with some missing. Clonal size and the V and J genes are those of that table, whereas D and trimming came from the DNA. The profile shows approximately 2.1 million clones, approximately 95% of them singletons. V lost 0 bases and J 1 base, leaving 13 bases between the germline ends. This CDR3 contains 16 residues. Germline lookup yields CDR1 SGHDT and CDR2 YYEEEE. Donors were healthy HIV-negative adults without recently reported acute infections or vaccinations. All participating donors were Caucasian adults from Nashville, Tennessee. To note about this clone: Its target is not known.

This chain links TRBV5-6 with TRBJ2-5; a possible D gene is TRBD1 (5 bases). Material for sequencing was naive CD4+ T cells from PBMCs. Subset denoted: CD45RA+ positively selected. The sequence derives from a man aged 18-30 years in good health. Some clones in this sample may be carry-over from other donors' samples. This CDR3 is CASSLGSRAIQETQYF. CDR3 nucleotides: TGTGCCAGCAGCTTGGGAAGCAGGGCAATCCAAGAGACCCAGTACTTC. Complete variable domain (other parts from reference TRBV5-6 and TRBJ2-5): DAGVTQSPTHLIKTRGQQVTLRCSPKSGHDTVSWYQQALGQGPQFIFQYYEEEERQRGNFPDRFSGHQFPNYSSELNVNALLLGDSALYLCASSLGSRAIQETQYFGPGTRLLVL.